A single sample is the source of the 28 T cell receptor beta chains below, sequenced in a study of regulatory and conventional T cells in RAG deficiency. Using immunoSEQ multiplex PCR, the repertoire was profiled, and TCRdb retains in-frame clones only, with some absent. The sample lists 30,000 to 40,000 clones; about nine tenths were seen once. These data were also reused for a study on regulatory T cells. As that study records: The primer mix had 52 TRBV and 13 TRBJ primers.

The specimen was CD8+ T cells sorted from blood. The receptor source for this set is a human donor in good health.

The sample holds one count of this clone. The rearrangement joins TRBV9 to TRBJ1-3; D is ambiguous. CDR3 length: 13 residues. Looked up from germline, CDR1 is SGDLS and CDR2 is YYNGEE. V was shortened by 4 bases and J by 6 bases, with 11 bases between the two germline ends. The CDR3 bases are TGTGCCAGCAGCCACTATGGGCTAAACACCATATATTTT. As protein: CASSHYGLNTIYF.

The chain employs TRBV4-1 and TRBJ2-4; 13 nucleotides align to TRBD2. V was clipped by 6 bases and J by 5 bases; unmatched bases: 10. Germline CDR1 reads MGHRA; CDR2 reads YSYEKL. This CDR3 spans 17 amino acids. The CDR3 is CASRPNVLAGGENIQYF. The DNA of the CDR3 is TGCGCCAGCAGGCCTAACGTACTAGCGGGAGGGGAAAACATTCAGTACTTC.

The rearrangement joins TRBV6-1 to TRBJ1-2, with TRBD1 identical over 8 bases. J was trimmed by 2 bases and V by 5 bases; bases with no gene match: 7. The CDR3 is made up of 15 amino acids. Germline-derived CDR1 and CDR2 are MNHNS and SASEGT. As DNA, the CDR3 is TGTGCCAGCAGTATCCGGGACAGGAAGAACTATGGCTACACCTTC. Translated: CASSIRDRKNYGYTF.

The J gene is TRBJ2-7, the V gene TRBV2, with D possibly matching TRBD2 (6 bases). Trimming took off 6 bases at V and 6 bases at J, with 12 bases between the two ends. Looked up from germline, CDR1 is SNHLY and CDR2 is FYNNEI. The CDR3 is 12 amino acids. The CDR3 loop is CASRALGGEQYF. The DNA of the CDR3 is TGTGCCAGCAGGGCTCTGGGGGGCGAGCAGTACTTC.

This chain uses TRBV4-3 with TRBJ1-3, with D unresolved. The ends were cut back, 3 bases at V and 0 bases at J, with 9 bases in the middle. This CDR3 has 15 residues. CDR1 and CDR2 from the germline V gene are LGHNA and YSLEER. For the CDR3, the DNA is TGCGCCAGCAGCCAGGGAGAAAACTCTGGAAACACCATATATTTT. Translating gives CASSQGENSGNTIYF.

The J gene is TRBJ2-1, the V gene TRBV19; D is unresolved. Germline V CDR1 and CDR2: LNHDA, SQIVND (reference sequence). V lost 0 bases to trimming and J lost 4 bases, with 10 bases between them. The CDR3 sequence is 15 residues long. The DNA for the CDR3 is TGTGCCAGTAGTATAGAGGCGTGGTCGTACAATGAGCAGTTCTTC. Encoded protein: CASSIEAWSYNEQFF. The variable domain in full, with the rest retrieved from reference TRBV19 and TRBJ2-1, is DGGITQSPKYLFRKEGQNVTLSCEQNLNHDAMYWYRQDPGQGLRLIYYSQIVNDFQKGDIAEGYSVSREKKESFPLTVTSAQKNPTAFYLCASSIEAWSYNEQFFGPGTRLTVL.

The J gene is TRBJ2-1, the V gene TRBV4-1; TRBD2 matches 14 bases. V lost 3 bases and J lost 8; bases outside the gene matches: 3. CDR3 length equals 15 residues. CDR1 MGHRA and CDR2 YSYEKL come from the germline V gene. DNA of the CDR3: TGCGCCAGCAGCCAGACTAGCGGGGGGGCCTATGAGCAGTTCTTC. Its translation is CASSQTSGGAYEQFF.

J is TRBJ1-3 and V is TRBV2; D remains unclear. The germline V gene encodes CDR1 SNHLY and CDR2 FYNNEI. CDR3 length equals 14 residues. V lost 6 bases, J lost 4 bases, and 13 bases lay in between. As DNA, the CDR3 is TGTGCCAGCAGGCCCGACCTTACCGGAAACACCATATATTTT. This sequence encodes CASRPDLTGNTIYF.

V and J are TRBV25-1 and TRBJ2-3; 9 bases are shared with TRBD1. With 4 bases clipped from V and 4 bases from J, the junction kept 9 bases outside the gene matches. The CDR3 runs 16 residues. Per germline, CDR1 MGHDK and CDR2 SYGVNS. CDR3 coding DNA: TGTGCCAGCAGTGTGGGGACAGGGTATCAATCAGATACGCAGTATTTT. It encodes CASSVGTGYQSDTQYF.

The CDR3 bases are TGTGCCAGCAGCGTAGGGGGGATTAACACTGAAGCTTTCTTT. Its protein product is CASSVGGINTEAFF. The genes are TRBV9 and TRBJ1-1; maybe TRBD1 (5 bases). Trimming removed 0 bases from V and 2 bases from J, with 8 bases in between. Per germline, CDR1 SGDLS and CDR2 YYNGEE. CDR3 size: 14 residues. The entire variable domain, with the rest obtained from reference TRBV9 and TRBJ1-1, is as follows: DSGVTQTPKHLITATGQRVTLRCSPRSGDLSVYWYQQSLDQGLQFLIQYYNGEERAKGNILERFSAQQFPDLHSELNLSSLELGDSALYFCASSVGGINTEAFFGQGTRLTVV.

The chain links TRBV4-1 to TRBJ2-7; D possibly corresponds to TRBD2 (6 bases). Trimming cost V 0 bases and J 4 bases, with 16 bases left between them. The CDR3 consists of 16 residues. Germline V lookup: CDR1 MGHRA, CDR2 YSYEKL. CDR3: CASSQDLAERGYEQYF. The CDR3 DNA is TGCGCCAGCAGCCAAGATTTAGCGGAGAGGGGATACGAGCAGTACTTC.

The rearrangement links TRBV19 to TRBJ1-1, with D maybe TRBD1 (5 bases). The CDR3 has 15 residues. Trimming removed 3 bases at V and 7 bases at J, with 18 bases between. Germline assignment: CDR1 LNHDA and CDR2 SQIVND (reference sequence). CDR3 sequence reads: CASSMGGGPQSEAFF. CDR3 DNA: TGTGCCAGTAGTATGGGGGGGGGACCTCAAAGTGAAGCTTTCTTT.

The chain is built from TRBV6-5 and TRBJ2-1; D is ambiguous. CDR1 and CDR2 from the germline V gene are MNHEY and SVGAGI. CDR3 length equals 14 residues. Trimming took off 2 bases at V and 4 bases at J, with 9 bases between the two ends. The CDR3 here is CASSYGSLYNEQFF. The CDR3 DNA follows: TGTGCCAGCAGTTACGGTTCCCTTTACAATGAGCAGTTCTTC.

The rearrangement uses TRBV25-1 and TRBJ2-2; perhaps TRBD2 as D (6 bases). This CDR3 comprises 13 residues. Germline assignment: CDR1 MGHDK and CDR2 SYGVNS. Trimming shortened V by 9 bases and J by 4 bases, and 12 bases separated the two germline ends. The CDR3: CASRSGVTGELFF. The CDR3 coding sequence is TGTGCCAGTAGATCGGGGGTCACCGGGGAGCTGTTTTTT.

This sequence joins TRBV29-1 and TRBJ1-2; D remains ambiguous. The CDR3 loop spans 12 amino acids. The V end was cut by 3 bases, the J end by 8 bases, with 13 bases between. In germline, CDR1 is SQVTM, CDR2 ANQGSEA. The CDR3 nucleotides are TGCAGCGTTGATCGCAGCTTTCGGGGCTACACCTTC. Translation: CSVDRSFRGYTF.

Points on this clone: This specimen includes other DNA sequences encoding the same CDR3. The J gene is TRBJ1-4, the V gene TRBV5-1; D not certain. Germline lookup yields CDR1 SGHRS and CDR2 YFSETQ. The CDR3 has 15 amino acids. The V end was cut by 1 base, the J end by 5 bases, with 12 bases between. CDR3 protein: CASSLSVAVNEKLFF. CDR3 DNA sequence: TGCGCCAGCAGCTTGTCCGTGGCGGTAAATGAAAAACTGTTTTTT.

V and J are TRBV18 and TRBJ2-2, with 12 positions matching TRBD2. Germline CDR1 is KGHSH and CDR2 is LQKENI. V shed 1 base, J shed 5 bases, and the junction held 8 bases outside the gene matches. The CDR3 runs to 18 residues. Here the CDR3 reads CASSPLPLAGGPTGELFF. CDR3 DNA sequence: TGTGCCAGCTCACCACTTCCGCTAGCGGGGGGGCCTACCGGGGAGCTGTTTTTT.

This chain uses TRBV9 with TRBJ2-7, with D unclear. Germline assignment: CDR1 SGDLS and CDR2 YYNGEE. With 2 bases removed from V and 5 bases from J, the gap between germline ends came to 14 bases. The CDR3 runs 14 residues. DNA of the CDR3: TGTGCCAGCAGCGTCGACCAAGCGACTCACGAGCAGTACTTC. This translates into CASSVDQATHEQYF. The whole variable domain, remainder taken from reference TRBV9 and TRBJ2-7, is DSGVTQTPKHLITATGQRVTLRCSPRSGDLSVYWYQQSLDQGLQFLIQYYNGEERAKGNILERFSAQQFPDLHSELNLSSLELGDSALYFCASSVDQATHEQYFGPGTRLTVT.

The chain combines TRBV5-1 with TRBJ2-5; 7 bases are a match to TRBD1. Looked up from germline, CDR1 is SGHRS and CDR2 is YFSETQ. Trimming removed 2 bases from V and 4 bases from J; junction bases left unmatched: 2. The CDR3 runs to 13 residues. The CDR3 bases are TGCGCCAGCAGCTTTAAGGGGGCAGAGACCCAGTACTTC. Translation gives CASSFKGAETQYF.

This clone showed up just a few times. The chain couples TRBV6-5 to TRBJ1-1, with D maybe TRBD1 (6 bases). Trimming cost V 5 bases and J 4 bases, with 14 bases left between them. Looked up from germline, CDR1 is MNHEY and CDR2 is SVGAGI. The CDR3 is 14 residues long. Here the CDR3 reads CASSQSMGATEAFF. The CDR3 DNA sequence: TGTGCCAGCAGTCAAAGCATGGGGGCCACTGAAGCTTTCTTT.

The V gene is TRBV27, the J gene TRBJ1-1, with D possibly TRBD1 on 5 matching bases. CDR3 length equals 13 residues. V shed 5 bases and J shed 1 base, with 8 bases lying between them. The germline gives CDR1 MNHEY, CDR2 SMNVEV (reference sequence). CDR3 sequence (DNA): TGTGCCAGCAGTCCCACAGGGAACACTGAAGCTTTCTTT. This translates into CASSPTGNTEAFF.

The CDR3 DNA sequence: TGTGCCTGGAAACCGGGACAGGGGTCCCCCTACTATGGCTACACCTTC. It yields the protein CAWKPGQGSPYYGYTF. The chain combines TRBV30 with TRBJ1-2; 10 bases are a match to TRBD1. With 4 bases clipped from V and 3 bases from J, the junction kept 11 bases outside the gene matches. Germline V gene data show CDR1 as GTSNPN and CDR2 as SVGIG (reference sequence). CDR3 size: 16 residues.

V gene TRBV12-5 combines with J gene TRBJ2-1; no reliable D call. CDR3 length: 13 amino acids. Germline CDR1 is LGHNT and CDR2 is FRNRAP. The V end lost 4 bases, the J end lost 13 bases, and 17 bases lay between the germline ends. The CDR3 is CASGSPPFTGQFF. In DNA, the CDR3 is TGTGCTAGTGGTTCACCCCCGTTCACGGGCCAGTTCTTC. The full variable domain, completed using reference TRBV12-5 and TRBJ2-1, is DARVTQTPRHKVTEMGQEVTMRCQPILGHNTVFWYRQTMMQGLELLAYFRNRAPLDDSGMPKDRFSAEMPDATLATLKIQPSEPRDSAVYFCASGSPPFTGQFFGPGTRLTVL.

J is TRBJ1-5 and V is TRBV19; D might be TRBD1 (5 bases). The germline gives CDR1 LNHDA, CDR2 SQIVND (reference sequence). CDR3 length: 20 residues. The germline V and J ends were trimmed by 6 bases and 0 bases, with 27 bases remaining between them. The DNA for the CDR3 is TGTGCCAGTAGCTCTGGACGAGTGGCAGGGATATCGAATAGCAATCAGCCCCAGCATTTT. Amino acid sequence: CASSSGRVAGISNSNQPQHF. The full variable domain, in which reference TRBV19 and TRBJ1-5 provide the parts outside the CDR3, is DGGITQSPKYLFRKEGQNVTLSCEQNLNHDAMYWYRQDPGQGLRLIYYSQIVNDFQKGDIAEGYSVSREKKESFPLTVTSAQKNPTAFYLCASSSGRVAGISNSNQPQHFGDGTRLSIL.

The gene calls are TRBV25-1 and TRBJ1-2, with D perhaps matching TRBD1 (5 bases). The CDR3 contains 13 residues. From germline, CDR1 is MGHDK and CDR2 SYGVNS. V was trimmed by 8 bases and J by 2 bases, leaving 12 bases between them. CDR3 residues: CASLGGENYGYTF. As DNA, the CDR3 is TGTGCCAGCCTCGGGGGGGAGAACTATGGCTACACCTTC.

J is TRBJ1-4 and V is TRBV2; the D is unclear. CDR1 and CDR2 (germline): SNHLY, FYNNEI. The CDR3 totals 13 residues. Trimming took off 8 bases at V and 7 bases at J, with 14 bases between the two ends. The CDR3 sequence is CASSARPSEKLFF. The CDR3 DNA follows: TGTGCCAGCTCTGCGAGGCCCTCTGAAAAACTGTTTTTT.

This clone was detected only once. The gene calls are TRBV21-1 and TRBJ1-2. TRBV21-1 is a pseudogene locus. The CDR3 covers 14 residues. CDR3 sequence reads: CASPAGIETGGYTF. CDR3 DNA: TGTGCCAGCCCGGCCGGAATTGAGACGGGCGGCTACACCTTC.

The J gene is TRBJ2-5, the V gene TRBV6-9; a weak D match, TRBD2 (6 bases). In germline, CDR1 is MNHGY, CDR2 SVAAGI. The V end was cut by 3 bases, the J end by 2 bases, with 13 bases between. CDR3 size: 15 residues. The CDR3 DNA is TGTGCCAGCAGTTACTCCCCGGGGGTACAAGAGACCCAGTACTTC. It encodes CASSYSPGVQETQYF.